The T cell receptor beta chain described here comes from a study of T cell responses to AZD1222 COVID-19 vaccine. Trimming left V 1 base short and J 2 bases short, with 12 bases between. The CDR3 consists of 15 residues. Germline CDR1 reads MGHRA; CDR2 reads YSYEKL. In the case of this clone: Its specificity is unknown.

Notes on the study in general: With dominance at 160-218 and 743-854, vaccine-associated CD4 TCRs spanned spike. Seropositivity was recorded at baseline in only 6 or 7 AZD1222 recipients. As reported, nearly half of all spike-specific TCRs target variant regions that are unmutated. Clonal diversity was possibly underestimated, and white British individuals and females predominated among donors.

Generated by immunoSEQ multiplex PCR, the TCRdb table keeps only in-frame clones and is missing some. This repertoire shows 95,000 to 130,000 clones, roughly 92% found once; its top ten account for roughly 1.6%. The source is an adult who received the AZD1222 COVID-19 vaccine. Sequences were derived from peripheral blood, sampled 28 days after the second AZD1222 dose. The V gene is TRBV4-1, the J gene TRBJ2-7; D unclear. CDR3 sequence: CASSQAGSPPYEQYF. The DNA of the CDR3 is TGCGCCAGCAGCCAAGCAGGTAGTCCTCCCTACGAGCAGTACTTC.